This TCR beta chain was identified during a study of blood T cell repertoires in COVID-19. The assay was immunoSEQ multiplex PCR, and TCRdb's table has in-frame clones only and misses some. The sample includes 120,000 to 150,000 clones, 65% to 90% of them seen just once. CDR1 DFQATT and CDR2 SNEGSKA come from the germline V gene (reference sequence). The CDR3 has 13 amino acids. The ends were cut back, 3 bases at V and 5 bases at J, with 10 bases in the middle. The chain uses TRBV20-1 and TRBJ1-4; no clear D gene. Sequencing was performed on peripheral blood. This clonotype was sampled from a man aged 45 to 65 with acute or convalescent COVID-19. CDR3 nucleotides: TGCAGTGCTAGTCCCGGGGTGAATGAAAAACTGTTTTTT. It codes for CSASPGVNEKLFF.